Following are 26 T cell receptor beta chains from one sample sequenced in a study of shared clonotypes between healthy human individuals. The data were produced by immunoSEQ multiplex PCR, yet TCRdb's version contains in-frame clones alone and is incomplete. The sample contains 400,000 to 550,000 clones, roughly 78% of which appear only once. The sample was PBMCs. The receptor source for this set is a woman between 35 and 50 years old in good health. Some clones in this sample may be carry-over from other donors' samples.

The chain is built from TRBV15 and TRBJ2-2; D is perhaps TRBD1 (6 bases). The CDR3 is 14 amino acids. With 3 bases removed from V and 5 bases from J, the gap between germline ends came to 10 bases. Germline V gene data show CDR1 as LNHNV and CDR2 as YYDKDF (reference sequence). The CDR3 loop reads CATSRAQGTGELFF. The CDR3 nucleotides read TGTGCCACCAGCAGGGCACAGGGAACCGGGGAGCTGTTTTTT. The variable domain in full, completed from reference TRBV15 and TRBJ2-2, reads DAMVIQNPRYQVTQFGKPVTLSCSQTLNHNVMYWYQQKSSQAPKLLFHYYDKDFNNEADTPDNFQSRRPNTSFCFLDIRSPGLGDTAMYLCATSRAQGTGELFFGEGSRLTVL.

A few counts support this clone. CDR3 region: CASSRQGAGLAATGELFF. The DNA for the CDR3 is TGTGCCAGCTCACGACAGGGGGCAGGACTAGCGGCCACCGGGGAGCTGTTTTTT. The chain couples TRBV18 to TRBJ2-2, with D tentatively TRBD1 or TRBD2 (10 bases each). The CDR3 length is 18 residues. Trimming removed 4 bases at V and 4 bases at J, with 22 bases between. Germline values: CDR1 KGHSH, CDR2 LQKENI.

The genes are TRBV7-9 and TRBJ2-7, with 7 bases matching TRBD2. The CDR3 sequence is 15 residues long. Germline-derived CDR1 and CDR2 are SEHNR and FQNEAQ (reference sequence). The ends lost 1 base at V and 5 bases at J; junction bases unmatched: 8. In nucleotides, the CDR3 is TGTGCCAGCAGCTTAGACTACGGGGGAGGGCACGAGCAGTACTTC. It is translated as CASSLDYGGGHEQYF. The complete variable domain, with remaining parts taken from reference TRBV7-9 and TRBJ2-7, reads DTGVSQNPRHKITKRGQNVTFRCDPISEHNRLYWYRQTLGQGPEFLTYFQNEAQLEKSRLLSDRFSAERPKGSFSTLEIQRTEQGDSAMYLCASSLDYGGGHEQYFGPGTRLTVT.

The V call is TRBV12-2, the J call TRBJ2-2; TRBD2, as called in the table, went unchecked against the DNA. TRBV12-2 is an annotated pseudogene. There are 19 residues in the CDR3. The CDR3 DNA follows: TGTGCAAGTCGCTTAGAGAGCGAGCCCCCTAGCGGGCCCACCGGGGAGCTGTTTTTT. This translates into CASRLESEPPSGPTGELFF.

The rearrangement links TRBV6-5 to TRBJ1-1; 7 nucleotides agree with TRBD1. This CDR3 comprises 15 residues. Germline CDR1 is MNHEY and CDR2 is SVGAGI. Trimming at V came to 6 bases and at J to 0 bases, leaving 7 bases not matched to a gene. Here the CDR3 reads CASRARQGMNTEAFF. CDR3 bases: TGTGCCAGCAGAGCCCGACAGGGAATGAACACTGAAGCTTTCTTT.

The DNA for the CDR3 is TGTGCCAGCAGAAGGTCGAGTAGCTATGGCTACACCTTC. Translation: CASRRSSSYGYTF. The chain combines TRBV27 with TRBJ1-2; D gene uncertain. The germline V gene has CDR1 MNHEY and CDR2 SMNVEV (reference sequence). Trimming pared 6 bases from V and 4 bases from J, leaving 12 bases between. CDR3 length: 13 residues.

The chain combines TRBV7-2 with TRBJ2-2; D uncertain. Between the trimmed V and J ends, which lost 5 bases and 4 bases, there was a span of 11 bases. This CDR3 comprises 14 residues. Per the germline V gene, CDR1 is SGHTA and CDR2 is FQGNSA. This CDR3 is CASSPPVGTGELFF. The CDR3 DNA is TGTGCCAGCAGCCCGCCGGTAGGCACCGGGGAGCTGTTTTTT.

The CDR3 DNA is TGTGCCAGCAGTCTCGGTCCTGGAAACACCATATATTTT. This sequence encodes CASSLGPGNTIYF. The chain has TRBV28 and TRBJ1-3; D unclear. The V end lost 5 bases, the J end lost 2 bases, and 7 bases lay between the germline ends. This CDR3 spans 13 amino acids. Germline lookup yields CDR1 MDHEN and CDR2 SYDVKM.

The chain recombines TRBV7-2 with TRBJ2-7, with TRBD1 identical over 8 bases. Germline V gene lookup returns CDR1 SGHTA and CDR2 FQGNSA. V was pared by 0 bases and J by 8 bases, with 6 bases of the junction left unmatched. This CDR3 spans 14 amino acids. CDR3 protein: CASSLAPGQDQQYF. The CDR3 nucleotides read TGTGCCAGCAGCTTAGCCCCGGGACAGGACCAGCAGTACTTC.

The chain's CDR3 is CASSADRGSNQPQHF. Written as DNA, the CDR3 is TGTGCCAGTAGTGCGGACAGGGGTTCAAATCAGCCCCAGCATTTT. The rearrangement uses TRBV19 and TRBJ1-5; 9 bases agree with TRBD1. J was trimmed by 4 bases and V by 5 bases; bases with no gene match: 6. The CDR3 is made up of 15 amino acids. Germline V lookup: CDR1 LNHDA, CDR2 SQIVND (reference sequence).

The CDR3 loop is CASSSQDIWDTEAFF. In DNA, the CDR3 is TGTGCCAGCAGTTCACAGGACATTTGGGACACTGAAGCTTTCTTT. The chain carries TRBV6-6 and TRBJ1-1; maybe TRBD1 (5 bases). V was shortened by 4 bases and J by 3 bases, with 15 bases between the two germline ends. Germline assignment: CDR1 MNHNY and CDR2 SVGAGI (reference sequence). This CDR3 has 15 residues.

The rearrangement links TRBV6-6 to TRBJ1-5, with D tentatively TRBD1 (5 bases). The CDR3 sequence is 14 residues long. Trimming removed 2 bases at V and 6 bases at J, with 11 bases between. Germline V lookup: CDR1 MNHNY, CDR2 SVGAGI (reference sequence). The CDR3 coding sequence is TGTGCCAGCAGTTACGGGGGGGAGGGTCAGCCCCAGCATTTT. Translation: CASSYGGEGQPQHF.

The V call is TRBV5-1, the J call TRBJ2-2; D is ambiguous. CDR1 and CDR2 from the germline V gene are SGHRS and YFSETQ. The CDR3 length is 14 residues. The V and J ends lost 1 base and 3 bases respectively, with 7 bases between them. CDR3 nucleotides: TGCGCCAGCAGCTTGAATTACGACACCGGGGAGCTGTTTTTT. As protein: CASSLNYDTGELFF.

On this clone itself: A far more abundant clone sits one base away, making this likely a read error. The genes are TRBV6-1 and TRBJ1-3, with 10 bases lining up with TRBD1. Per germline, CDR1 MNHNS and CDR2 SASEGT. The CDR3 spans 15 residues. The CDR3, as DNA: TGTGCCAGCAGCTTGACAGGGGGCAAAGGAAACACCACATATTTT. Translation gives CASSLTGGKGNTTYF.

The V and J genes are TRBV29-1 and TRBJ1-1; D is perhaps TRBD1 (5 bases). Trimming took 5 bases from V and 11 from J, leaving 12 bases between them. The CDR3 has 10 residues. CDR1 SQVTM and CDR2 ANQGSEA come from the germline V gene. The CDR3 reads CSVYEGTAFF. The CDR3 DNA reads TGCAGCGTTTATGAGGGGACGGCTTTCTTT.

This chain uses TRBV7-2 with TRBJ2-7, with 10 nucleotides matching TRBD2. Losses at the gene ends were 1 base for V and 6 bases for J; bases not matched to a gene: 3. This CDR3 comprises 14 residues. Looked up from germline, CDR1 is SGHTA and CDR2 is FQGNSA. In nucleotides, the CDR3 is TGTGCCAGCAGCTTAGTTCCTAGCGGGAGCGAGCAGTACTTC. Its protein product is CASSLVPSGSEQYF.

V gene TRBV5-1 combines with J gene TRBJ2-7; D is unclear. The germline CDR1 and CDR2 sequences are SGHRS and YFSETQ. This CDR3 comprises 13 residues. Trimming left V 0 bases short and J 7 bases short, with 11 bases between. In DNA, the CDR3 is TGCGCCAGCAGCTTGGGAAGCCGCGGAGAGCAGTACTTC. Residues: CASSLGSRGEQYF. Variable domain in full (rest from reference TRBV5-1 and TRBJ2-7): KAGVTQTPRYLIKTRGQQVTLSCSPISGHRSVSWYQQTPGQGLQFLFEYFSETQRNKGNFPGRFSGRQFSNSRSEMNVSTLELGDSALYLCASSLGSRGEQYFGPGTRLTVT.

This clone showed up just a few times. The chain is built from TRBV23-1 and TRBJ2-7, with 8 bases that match TRBD1. TRBV23-1 is sorted into the ORF group, with uncertain function. The CDR3 loop spans 14 amino acids. The V segment lost 6 bases and the J segment 3 bases; nucleotides outside the gene matches: 7. CDR3 residues: CASRLGQDNYEQYF. The CDR3 DNA reads as TGCGCCAGCAGGCTGGGACAGGATAACTACGAGCAGTACTTC.

The chain recombines TRBV9 with TRBJ2-3; tentatively, D is TRBD1 or TRBD2 (5 bases each). The germline V gene encodes CDR1 SGDLS and CDR2 YYNGEE. This CDR3 spans 15 amino acids. With 1 base removed from V and 3 bases from J, the gap between germline ends came to 12 bases. CDR3 region: CASSVWYGATDTQYF. DNA for the CDR3: TGTGCCAGCAGCGTATGGTACGGGGCGACAGATACGCAGTATTTT.

In the case of this clone: In the same sample, other DNA sequences code for this CDR3. The CDR3 spells CASSEGWDRNYEQYF. The CDR3 DNA follows: TGTGCCAGCAGTGAAGGATGGGACAGGAACTACGAGCAGTACTTC. The chain links TRBV2 to TRBJ2-5, with 8 bases matching TRBD1. TRBJ2-7 matches the DNA end more closely, so the J call is doubtful. This CDR3 has 15 residues. CDR1 and CDR2 from the germline V gene are SNHLY and FYNNEI.

This chain uses TRBV6-1 with TRBJ2-2; no clear D gene. Trimming cost V 2 bases and J 2 bases, with 15 bases left between them. This CDR3 is 17 amino acids long. The germline V gene encodes CDR1 MNHNS and CDR2 SASEGT. CDR3 sequence (DNA): TGTGCCAGCAGTGAATGGGGTCGCACAGTTAACACCGGGGAGCTGTTTTTT. It yields the protein CASSEWGRTVNTGELFF.

Worth noting for this clone: This likely traces to a read error, being one base from a far larger clone. The chain has TRBV6-5 and TRBJ2-5; D is perhaps TRBD2 (5 bases). This CDR3 contains 15 residues. The germline V gene encodes CDR1 MNHEY and CDR2 SVGAGI. The CDR3 region is CASGYSEAGQETQYF. The CDR3 DNA sequence: TGTGCCAGCGGTTACTCGGAGGCAGGACAAGAGACCCAGTACTTC.

This chain uses TRBV10-3 with TRBJ1-4; D gene unclear. The CDR3 runs 13 residues. The V end lost 0 bases, the J end lost 8 bases, and 7 bases lay between the germline ends. Germline V lookup: CDR1 ENHRY, CDR2 SYGVKD. For the CDR3, the DNA is TGTGCCATCAGTGAGTCCGGCCTAGAAAAACTGTTTTTT. This gives the protein CAISESGLEKLFF.

The chain combines TRBV10-3 with TRBJ2-3, with D possibly being TRBD2 (6 bases). The length of the CDR3 is 15 residues. V lost 2 bases, J lost 1 base, and 10 bases lay in between. The germline gives CDR1 ENHRY, CDR2 SYGVKD. The CDR3 is CAISENPGGTDTQYF. CDR3 nucleotide sequence: TGTGCCATCAGTGAGAATCCGGGAGGCACAGATACGCAGTATTTT.

The V call is TRBV7-2, the J call TRBJ1-1; no clear D gene. Per germline, CDR1 SGHTA and CDR2 FQGNSA. Deletions cut 0 bases from V and 3 bases from J, with 11 bases between. There are 15 residues in the CDR3. CDR3 DNA: TGTGCCAGCAGCTTAGCGGGAGGGCAGGACACTGAAGCTTTCTTT. The encoded protein is CASSLAGGQDTEAFF.

The chain carries TRBV6-1 and TRBJ2-7; no firm D call. The CDR3 has 15 residues. The germline V gene has CDR1 MNHNS and CDR2 SASEGT. Trimming removed 0 bases from V and 4 bases from J, with 13 bases in between. CDR3 bases: TGTGCCAGCAGTGAAGCGGCTGGCGCATCTTACGAGCAGTACTTC. Its protein is CASSEAAGASYEQYF.